Described below is a single T cell receptor (beta chain) sequence and its context. Its specificity is unknown. Germline V gene sequence: CDR1 MGHDK, CDR2 SYGVNS. V lost 4 bases, J lost 5 bases, and 8 bases lay in between. This CDR3 is built from 12 residues. Repertoires were generated with immunoSEQ multiplex PCR, while TCRdb's copy carries only in-frame clones and drops some. The table records 30,000 or so clones, 80% to 85% of them present only once. This entry belongs to a study of T cell repertoires in ileal Crohn's disease. Study-wide findings and caveats: Mucosal expansions were suggested to be mainly CD8 T cells.

The sequence was collected from an adult with Crohn's disease. The genes are TRBV25-1 and TRBJ2-5; D is unclear. Sequencing input: ileal tissue. CDR3 sequence: CASSASAETQYF. DNA of the CDR3: TGTGCCAGCAGTGCCTCTGCGGAGACCCAGTACTTC.